These 9 T cell receptor beta chains originate from one sample sequenced in a study of OX40 agonist ivuxolimab in advanced cancers. The table came from immunoSEQ multiplex PCR; TCRdb's copy has only in-frame clones and leaves some out. The sample holds 30,000 or so clones, roughly 80% seen once. The sequences come from CD4+ or CD8+ T cells sorted from blood, collected in a trial of the OX40 agonist ivuxolimab. The receptors shown here come from an adult with an advanced solid tumor such as melanoma, head and neck, liver or kidney cancer.

V and J are TRBV7-9 and TRBJ2-5; TRBD1 matches at 9 bases. J was trimmed by 2 bases and V by 3 bases; bases with no gene match: 4. Germline V gives CDR1 SEHNR, CDR2 FQNEAQ (reference sequence). The CDR3 runs 15 residues. The CDR3 DNA is TGTGCCAGCAGCTTCCCCGACAGGGGGCAAGAGACCCAGTACTTC. Translation gives CASSFPDRGQETQYF.

The J gene is TRBJ1-5, the V gene TRBV27; D possibly corresponds to TRBD1 (5 bases). The CDR3 loop spans 12 amino acids. The germline CDR1 and CDR2 sequences are MNHEY and SMNVEV (reference sequence). V shed 11 bases and J shed 5 bases, with 13 bases lying between them. DNA of the CDR3: TGTGCCGCGGGACCGGACGATCAGCCCCAGCATTTT. Translating gives CAAGPDDQPQHF.

This chain joins TRBV19 and TRBJ2-5, with D perhaps TRBD1 (7 bases). The CDR3 consists of 14 residues. The V gene lost 7 bases and the J gene lost 2 bases, with 14 bases spanning the gap. From germline, CDR1 is LNHDA and CDR2 SQIVND (reference sequence). CDR3 sequence (DNA): TGTGCCAGTACCCAGGGGGGCAGGCAAGAGACCCAGTACTTC. This sequence encodes CASTQGGRQETQYF.

The rearrangement uses TRBV6-5 and TRBJ1-1, with unresolved D. The CDR3 has 11 amino acids. Per the germline V gene, CDR1 is MNHEY and CDR2 is SVGAGI. V gave up 6 bases and J gave up 2 bases, with 4 bases separating them. This CDR3 reads CASRLNTEAFF. For the CDR3, the DNA is TGTGCCAGCAGGCTTAACACTGAAGCTTTCTTT.

J is TRBJ1-2 and V is TRBV28, with D uncertain. This CDR3 has 15 amino acids. V lost 2 bases to trimming and J lost 4 bases, with 14 bases between them. Per the germline V gene, CDR1 is MDHEN and CDR2 is SYDVKM. The CDR3 bases are TGTGCCAGCAGTTTAGGGTCAGGTCACGGCTATGGCTACACCTTC. This encodes CASSLGSGHGYGYTF.

The chain is built from TRBV6-1 and TRBJ1-1; possible D gene TRBD1, 5 bases. Germline CDR1 reads MNHNS; CDR2 reads SASEGT. This CDR3 spans 12 amino acids. The ends were cut back, 8 bases at V and 4 bases at J, with 11 bases in the middle. This chain's CDR3 is CASGPGGTEAFF. The CDR3 DNA is TGTGCCAGCGGTCCTGGGGGCACTGAAGCTTTCTTT.

J is TRBJ1-6 and V is TRBV5-4; the match to TRBD1 covers 7 bases. Germline assignment: CDR1 SGHNT and CDR2 YYREEE (reference sequence). V was pared by 4 bases and J by 7 bases, with 8 bases of the junction left unmatched. This CDR3 is built from 15 residues. In nucleotides, the CDR3 is TGTGCCAGCAGCCAGACAGGGTCTAGGAATTCACCCCTCCACTTT. It specifies CASSQTGSRNSPLHF.

Concerning this clone: The junction and the germline gene differ at one end; a read error may be behind it. This chain uses TRBV2 with TRBJ2-5, with 13 positions matching TRBD2. The CDR3 is 15 amino acids. In germline, CDR1 is SNHLY, CDR2 FYNNEI. The CDR3 region is CASREGTSGTETQYF. CDR3 DNA: TGTGCCAGCAGAGAAGGGACTAGCGGGACGGAGACCCAGTACTTC.

A remark on this clone: Other DNA variants within this sample encode the same CDR3. The chain recombines TRBV4-1 with TRBJ1-1; D remains unclear. Per the germline V gene, CDR1 is MGHRA and CDR2 is YSYEKL. Trimming cost V 0 bases and J 0 bases, with 8 bases left between them. CDR3 length: 15 amino acids. In DNA form, the CDR3 reads TGCGCCAGCAGCCAAGAGGCGCAGATGAACACTGAAGCTTTCTTT. Encoded protein: CASSQEAQMNTEAFF.